The 30 T cell receptor beta chains below all came from one sample that was sequenced in a study of identical twins. MiXCR was run by TCRdb on the 5' RACE reads, yielding one entry per CDR3 protein. The sample has hundreds of thousands of distinct CDR3 sequences, 18% seen once. These same records also appear under a second study, on T cells expressing NK-cell markers.

The sample taken for sequencing was PBMCs. Receptor source: a young woman in good health.

The table lists this clonotype with a few counts. V gene TRBV4-3 combines with J gene TRBJ1-5, with TRBD1 matching over 7 bases. CDR1 and CDR2 (germline): LGHNA, YSLEER. The CDR3 is 13 residues long. After removal of 1 base from V and 7 bases from J, the junction contained 1 base not matched to a gene. The CDR3 sequence: CASSQARGQPQHF. The DNA for the CDR3 is TGCGCCAGCAGCCAAGCCAGGGGGCAGCCCCAGCATTTT.

The chain couples TRBV7-9 to TRBJ2-5; D assignment may be TRBD1 or TRBD2 (6 bases each). V dropped 1 base and J dropped 5 bases, with 11 bases sitting between them. Germline assignment: CDR1 SEHNR and CDR2 FQNEAQ (reference sequence). The CDR3 loop spans 14 amino acids. Written as DNA, the CDR3 is TGTGCCAGCAGCTTAGGTCGGGGGCTGGAGACCCAGTACTTC. It encodes CASSLGRGLETQYF.

This clonotype was seen many times. This chain connects TRBV6-2 or TRBV6-3 to TRBJ1-2; the D is unclear. V lost 0 bases and J lost 10, with 12 bases in between. The CDR3 totals 13 residues. Per germline, CDR1 MNHEY and CDR2 SVGEGT. The CDR3 spells CASSYSSSVDYTF. CDR3 sequence (DNA): TGTGCCAGCAGTTACTCGTCGTCTGTTGACTACACCTTC.

This clonotype was detected only a few times. In nucleotides, the CDR3 is TGCGCCAGCAGCTTGGGACTAGCGAGTCCTTCCTACGAGCAGTACTTC. Its translation: CASSLGLASPSYEQYF. This chain links TRBV5-1 with TRBJ2-7, with 8 bases matching TRBD2. The CDR3 length is 16 residues. The J segment lost 1 base and the V segment lost 0 bases, leaving 6 bases of the junction unmatched. CDR1 SGHRS and CDR2 YFSETQ come from the germline V gene.

The gene calls are TRBV27 and TRBJ2-7, with a tentative D call TRBD1 (5 bases). The germline CDR1 and CDR2 sequences are MNHEY and SMNVEV (reference sequence). The CDR3 totals 14 residues. The V end lost 5 bases, the J end lost 3 bases, and 14 bases lay between the germline ends. CDR3 bases: TGTGCCAGCAGTCCCGGCAGGGCCCGCTACGAGCAGTACTTC. Its translation is CASSPGRARYEQYF.

This clonotype was seen a few times. The chain recombines TRBV6-1 with TRBJ1-1; D remains ambiguous. This CDR3 contains 15 residues. V dropped 5 bases and J dropped 5 bases, with 18 bases sitting between them. Looked up from germline, CDR1 is MNHNS and CDR2 is SASEGT. The DNA for the CDR3 is TGTGCCAGCAGTATCCGGGCCTCCATGGGGACTGAAGCTTTCTTT. This gives the protein CASSIRASMGTEAFF.

The chain has TRBV15 and TRBJ1-5; 8 bases are a match to TRBD1. The CDR3 has 14 residues. The V gene's germline CDR1 is LNHNV and CDR2 YYDKDF (reference sequence). The V gene end was trimmed by 6 bases and the J gene end by 3 bases; junction bases not matched to a gene: 4. CDR3 in DNA: TGTGCCACCAGATTGGGACAGGCCAATCAGCCCCAGCATTTT. Its translation is CATRLGQANQPQHF.

Ten or more counts support this clonotype. This chain connects TRBV6-5 to TRBJ1-2, with 7 bases aligning to TRBD1. This CDR3 is built from 12 residues. Trimming took 6 bases from V and 7 from J; bases not matched to a gene: 5. CDR1 is MNHEY, CDR2 SVGAGI, per germline. In DNA, the CDR3 is TGTGCCAGCAGCCCCTCAGGGGGTGGCTACACCTTC. As protein: CASSPSGGGYTF.

This clonotype was seen a handful of times. V and J are TRBV9 and TRBJ2-1; TRBD1 agrees at 11 bases. The CDR3 length is 16 residues. Per the germline V gene, CDR1 is SGDLS and CDR2 is YYNGEE. V shed 1 base and J 9 bases; nucleotides not matched to a gene: 9. CDR3 in amino acids: CASSVSGTGGNSEQFF. Here the CDR3 DNA reads TGTGCCAGCAGCGTATCCGGGACAGGGGGAAACAGTGAGCAGTTCTTC.

This chain joins TRBV4-3 and TRBJ2-1; D perhaps matches TRBD1 (5 bases). The germline V gene encodes CDR1 LGHNA and CDR2 YSLEER. The CDR3 extends over 15 amino acids. Deletions cut 4 bases from V and 9 bases from J, with 19 bases between. CDR3 sequence (DNA): TGCGCCAGCAGCCGAGGCTCGGCAGGGCTAAGTGAGCAGTTCTTC. This sequence encodes CASSRGSAGLSEQFF.

This clonotype was observed at least ten times. The genes are TRBV6-6 and TRBJ1-2, with a weak D call TRBD1 (6 bases). The CDR3 totals 16 residues. From germline, CDR1 is MNHNY and CDR2 SVGAGI (reference sequence). V lost 7 bases to trimming and J lost 3 bases, with 21 bases between them. The CDR3 sequence is CASTYPLAGEDYGYTF. DNA for the CDR3: TGTGCCAGCACCTACCCCCTGGCAGGGGAGGACTATGGCTACACCTTC.

This clonotype was found a few times. The chain carries TRBV3-1 and TRBJ1-1; maybe TRBD1 (5 bases). Per the germline V gene, CDR1 is LGHDT and CDR2 is YNNKEL (reference sequence). The CDR3 is made up of 12 amino acids. V lost 1 base and J lost 10, with 10 bases in between. The CDR3, as DNA: TGTGCCAGCAGCCAAGCAGGGTTGGGAGCTTTCTTT. Its protein product is CASSQAGLGAFF.

CDR3 sequence: CATSGSSEGYTF. In DNA form, the CDR3 reads TGTGCCACCAGCGGGTCGAGTGAAGGCTACACCTTC. The chain joins TRBV15 to TRBJ1-2; D gene ambiguous. Trimming took 5 bases from V and 8 from J, leaving 12 bases between them. Germline loops: CDR1 LNHNV, CDR2 YYDKDF (reference sequence). CDR3 length: 12 amino acids.

This clonotype turned up a few times. J is TRBJ1-1 and V is TRBV6-2 or TRBV6-3; 7 nucleotides align to TRBD1. The CDR3 spans 13 residues. Trimming took 6 bases from V and 5 from J; bases not matched to a gene: 6. From germline, CDR1 is MNHEY and CDR2 SVGEGT. CDR3 bases: TGTGCCAGCAGCGCGGCGGGACAGACTGAAGCTTTCTTT. Amino acid sequence: CASSAAGQTEAFF.

This clonotype was detected only a few times. The chain couples TRBV6-2 or TRBV6-3 to TRBJ2-1; 11 bases line up with TRBD2. Germline V gene data show CDR1 as MNHEY and CDR2 as SVGEGT. CDR3 length equals 17 residues. V lost 5 bases and J lost 0; bases outside the gene matches: 6. CDR3 nucleotide sequence: TGTGCCAGCAGTCCCGCTAGCGGGAGGAGCTCCTACAATGAGCAGTTCTTC. It translates to CASSPASGRSSYNEQFF.

This clonotype occurred a few times. CDR3: CASSLVPGQGVEQYF. In DNA form, the CDR3 reads TGCGCCAGCAGCTTGGTGCCGGGACAGGGGGTCGAGCAGTACTTC. The gene calls are TRBV5-1 and TRBJ2-7, with 11 bases that match TRBD1. Germline CDR1 SGHRS, CDR2 YFSETQ. The length of the CDR3 is 15 residues. The trim removed 0 bases at V and 6 bases at J, leaving 5 bases unmatched.

This clonotype was found a few times. This chain joins TRBV5-1 and TRBJ1-3; D unresolved. The V gene lost 2 bases and the J gene lost 0 bases, with 6 bases spanning the gap. This CDR3 is 14 amino acids long. Germline loops: CDR1 SGHRS, CDR2 YFSETQ. CDR3 DNA sequence: TGCGCCAGCAGCTTACCGAACTCTGGAAACACCATATATTTT. Translation: CASSLPNSGNTIYF. Together with reference TRBV5-1 and TRBJ1-3, the CDR3 gives the full variable domain: KAGVTQTPRYLIKTRGQQVTLSCSPISGHRSVSWYQQTPGQGLQFLFEYFSETQRNKGNFPGRFSGRQFSNSRSEMNVSTLELGDSALYLCASSLPNSGNTIYFGEGSWLTVV.

The V and J genes are TRBV5-1 and TRBJ2-7; the match to TRBD1 covers 7 bases. Germline V gives CDR1 SGHRS, CDR2 YFSETQ. The CDR3 loop spans 13 amino acids. Losses at the gene ends were 4 bases for V and 3 bases for J; bases not matched to a gene: 4. CDR3 DNA sequence: TGCGCCAGCAGCGGGGACAGTCTCTACGAGCAGTACTTC. Residues: CASSGDSLYEQYF.

V and J are TRBV9 and TRBJ2-1; 10 bases are shared with TRBD2. The germline gives CDR1 SGDLS, CDR2 YYNGEE. The CDR3 has 17 amino acids. Trimming removed 3 bases from V and 2 bases from J; junction bases left unmatched: 8. The CDR3 nucleotides are TGTGCCAGCAGCGGAGCCATAGCGGGAGGCCCCTACAATGAGCAGTTCTTC. Its translation: CASSGAIAGGPYNEQFF.

The V gene is TRBV5-1, the J gene TRBJ2-1, with D perhaps matching TRBD2 (7 bases). CDR1 and CDR2 from the germline V gene are SGHRS and YFSETQ. Trimming shortened V by 4 bases and J by 2 bases, and 16 bases separated the two germline ends. There are 16 residues in the CDR3. This chain's CDR3 is CASSGLGGAPYNEQFF. In DNA, the CDR3 is TGCGCCAGCAGCGGCCTGGGGGGGGCCCCCTACAATGAGCAGTTCTTC.

This clonotype was detected only a few times. The DNA for the CDR3 is TGCAGTGCTAGAGGGCTTCGGGGAATCAATGAGCAGTTCTTC. Translated, it gives CSARGLRGINEQFF. The gene calls are TRBV20-1 and TRBJ2-1; D may be TRBD2 (5 bases). V dropped 1 base and J dropped 6 bases, with 13 bases sitting between them. This CDR3 region has 14 residues. The germline V gene has CDR1 DFQATT and CDR2 SNEGSKA (reference sequence).

A few counts support this clonotype. The V and J genes are TRBV7-8 and TRBJ2-5; no reliable D call. Germline loops: CDR1 SGHVS, CDR2 FQNEAQ. V dropped 1 base and J dropped 3 bases, with 15 bases sitting between them. This CDR3 has 16 amino acids. CDR3 sequence reads: CASSLEGIRVKETQYF. DNA of the CDR3: TGTGCCAGCAGCTTAGAAGGGATTCGGGTGAAAGAGACCCAGTACTTC.

This clonotype came up a few times. The CDR3 protein is CASSLSWGEAYNEQFF. CDR3 sequence (DNA): TGTGCCAGCAGCCTCTCCTGGGGAGAAGCCTACAATGAGCAGTTCTTC. The chain employs TRBV7-9 and TRBJ2-1; maybe TRBD2 (5 bases). The V and J ends lost 5 bases and 2 bases respectively, with 16 bases between them. Germline CDR1 and CDR2: SEHNR and FQNEAQ (reference sequence). The CDR3 is 16 amino acids.

This clonotype has just a few counts. The rearrangement joins TRBV20-1 to TRBJ2-7; D may correspond to TRBD1 or TRBD2 (5 bases each). There are 18 residues in the CDR3. Germline assignment: CDR1 DFQATT and CDR2 SNEGSKA (reference sequence). V was clipped by 1 base and J by 4 bases, with 26 bases between them. The chain's CDR3 is CSARAPTLGTGGLYEQYF. The CDR3 DNA is TGCAGTGCTAGAGCTCCCACTCTCGGGACCGGCGGGCTTTACGAGCAGTACTTC.

V gene TRBV7-8 combines with J gene TRBJ1-4; D is unresolved. The germline V gene has CDR1 SGHVS and CDR2 FQNEAQ. The CDR3 contains 14 residues. V shed 1 base and J shed 8 bases, with 11 bases lying between them. CDR3 sequence: CASSLEYSREKLFF. DNA of the CDR3: TGTGCCAGCAGCTTAGAGTATTCGAGGGAAAAACTGTTTTTT.

The genes are TRBV23-1 and TRBJ2-3; a weak D match, TRBD2 (5 bases). TRBV23-1 counts as an open reading frame of uncertain function. The CDR3 consists of 15 residues. V was clipped by 3 bases and J by 2 bases, with 12 bases between them. The CDR3 region is CASSQYGENTDTQYF. The CDR3 nucleotides are TGCGCCAGCAGTCAGTACGGGGAGAACACAGATACGCAGTATTTT.

This clonotype was found a few times. The chain joins TRBV7-9 to TRBJ2-7, with TRBD2 matching 7 bases. CDR3 length: 14 amino acids. Germline trimming cut 1 base from V and 5 bases from J; bases unmatched to any gene: 5. CDR1 is SEHNR and CDR2 is FQNEAQ in the germline V gene (reference sequence). Here the CDR3 reads CASSLEGGSDEQYF. CDR3 nucleotide sequence: TGTGCCAGCAGCTTAGAGGGCGGGAGTGACGAGCAGTACTTC.

This clonotype was counted a few times. The chain employs TRBV20-1 and TRBJ2-3, with D possibly TRBD2 on 6 matching bases. CDR1 and CDR2 from the germline V gene are DFQATT and SNEGSKA (reference sequence). CDR3 length: 14 amino acids. The V and J ends lost 3 bases and 4 bases respectively, with 14 bases between them. CDR3 region: CSARVGRGSDTQYF. The CDR3 region has the DNA TGCAGTGCTAGGGTGGGGCGGGGTTCAGATACGCAGTATTTT.

This clonotype showed up just a few times. One end of the junction does not line up with germline, which may come from a read error. The rearrangement uses TRBV29-1 and TRBJ2-7; 7 nucleotides align to TRBD1. The CDR3 extends over 11 amino acids. CDR1 is SQVTM, CDR2 ANQGSEA, per germline. CDR3: CSVDFWTGRYF. As DNA, the CDR3 is TGCAGCGTTGACTTCTGGACAGGCCGTTATTTC.

This clonotype turned up a few times. The chain joins TRBV15 to TRBJ1-2; 8 bases agree with TRBD1. The germline gives CDR1 LNHNV, CDR2 YYDKDF (reference sequence). The CDR3 length is 14 residues. V was pared by 5 bases and J by 5 bases, with 7 bases of the junction left unmatched. Here the CDR3 DNA reads TGTGCCACCAGCCTAAAAACAGGGGGTTATGGCTACACCTTC. Its protein product is CATSLKTGGYGYTF.